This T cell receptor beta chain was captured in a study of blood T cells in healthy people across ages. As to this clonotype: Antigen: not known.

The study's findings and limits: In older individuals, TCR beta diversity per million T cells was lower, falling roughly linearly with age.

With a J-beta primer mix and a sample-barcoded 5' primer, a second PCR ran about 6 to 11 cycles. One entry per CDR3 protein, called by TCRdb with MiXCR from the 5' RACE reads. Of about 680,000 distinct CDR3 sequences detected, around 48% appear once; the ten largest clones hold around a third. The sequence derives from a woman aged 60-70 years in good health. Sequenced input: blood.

CDR3 protein: CASSPTGGTVQPQHF. The CDR3 nucleotides are TGTGCCAGCAGCCCAACGGGAGGGACAGTTCAGCCCCAGCATTTT. The chain couples TRBV7-2 to TRBJ1-5; TRBD1 matches at 7 bases. After removal of 5 bases from V and 6 bases from J, the junction contained 10 bases not matched to a gene. The CDR3 is 15 amino acids. Germline values: CDR1 SGHTA, CDR2 FQGNSA.